The 8 T cell receptor beta chains presented below share a single source sample, sequenced in a study of shared clonotypes between healthy human individuals. TCRdb's copy holds only in-frame clones and misses some; the assay was immunoSEQ multiplex PCR. This sample has some 450,000 clones, with 75% to 80% found just once. Material for sequencing was PBMCs. The receptors here all came from a woman between 40 and 55 years old in good health. Some clones in this sample may be carry-over from other donors' samples.

This rearrangement joins TRBV7-2 to TRBJ1-2; D unresolved. The CDR3 has 14 residues. Per the germline V gene, CDR1 is SGHTA and CDR2 is FQGNSA. Trimming removed 4 bases at V and 7 bases at J, with 16 bases between. As DNA, the CDR3 is TGTGCCAGCAGCTCCTATGTAGGGTGGATTGGCTACACCTTC. Encoded protein: CASSSYVGWIGYTF. Drawing the rest from reference TRBV7-2 and TRBJ1-2, the complete variable domain is GAGVSQSPSNKVTEKGKDVELRCDPISGHTALYWYRQSLGQGLEFLIYFQGNSAPDKSGLPSDRFSAERTGGSVSTLTIQRTQQEDSAVYLCASSSYVGWIGYTFGSGTRLTVV.

This clone was seen ten or more times. Additional DNA sequences in this sample encode the identical CDR3. The gene calls are TRBV28 and TRBJ1-3, with 8 positions matching TRBD1. Germline CDR1 and CDR2: MDHEN and SYDVKM. CDR3 length: 14 amino acids. The V gene end was trimmed by 3 bases and the J gene end by 4 bases; junction bases not matched to a gene: 2. DNA for the CDR3: TGTGCCAGCAGTTTCAGGACAGGGGGAAACACCATATATTTT. Translation: CASSFRTGGNTIYF.

The V and J genes are TRBV5-1 and TRBJ2-2, with TRBD1 as a possible D gene (6 bases). CDR3 size: 17 residues. V lost 0 bases and J 3 bases, leaving 15 bases between the germline ends. The V gene's germline CDR1 is SGHRS and CDR2 YFSETQ. Here the CDR3 DNA reads TGCGCCAGCAGCTTGGTACCCAGGGGCCCCGACACCGGGGAGCTGTTTTTT. Protein sequence: CASSLVPRGPDTGELFF.

The chain combines TRBV4-3 with TRBJ2-7; TRBD1 aligns across 7 bases. With V trimmed by 1 base and J by 6 bases, 15 bases remained unmatched. This CDR3 contains 17 residues. Germline CDR1 LGHNA, CDR2 YSLEER. The CDR3 region is CASSQALRDSNFGEQYF. The CDR3 DNA sequence: TGCGCCAGCAGCCAAGCCCTCCGGGACAGTAACTTCGGCGAGCAGTACTTC.

In the case of this clone: This likely reflects a read error, since a far larger clone is one base away. CDR3 bases: TGTGCCTGGAGTAGCGGGAGGGCCTCAGTCTGGGAGCTGTTTTTT. The encoded protein is CAWSSGRASVWELFF. The rearrangement joins TRBV30 to TRBJ2-2; 10 nucleotides match TRBD2. The CDR3 extends over 15 amino acids. V lost 2 bases and J lost 9; bases outside the gene matches: 9. CDR1 is GTSNPN and CDR2 is SVGIG in the germline V gene (reference sequence).

The rearrangement joins TRBV19 to TRBJ2-7, with 11 nucleotides matching TRBD2. In germline, CDR1 is LNHDA, CDR2 SQIVND (reference sequence). This CDR3 region has 15 residues. The V and J ends lost 5 bases and 4 bases, in that order; junction bases with no gene match: 7. The CDR3 is CASSFLAGGTYEQYF. The CDR3 coding sequence is TGTGCCAGTAGTTTCTTAGCGGGAGGGACGTACGAGCAGTACTTC.

J is TRBJ1-2 and V is TRBV5-4; the D is unclear. CDR1 is SGHNT, CDR2 YYREEE, per germline (reference sequence). This CDR3 spans 14 amino acids. V lost 0 bases and J lost 7, with 13 bases in between. CDR3 nucleotide sequence: TGTGCCAGCAGCTTGGCCGAGGGTTTCTCTGGCTACACCTTC. It codes for CASSLAEGFSGYTF.

The rearrangement links TRBV18 to TRBJ2-6; 10 nucleotides line up with TRBD1. CDR3 length: 17 amino acids. Trimming took 1 base from V and 2 from J; bases not matched to a gene: 2. Germline-derived CDR1 and CDR2 are KGHSH and LQKENI. The CDR3 region has the DNA TGTGCCAGCTCACCACTAGGACAGGGGGCTGGGGCCAACGTCCTGACTTTC. Encoded protein: CASSPLGQGAGANVLTF.